One sample yielded the 22 T cell receptor beta chains listed below, sequenced in a study of blood T cell repertoires in COVID-19. The method was immunoSEQ multiplex PCR; TCRdb's version includes in-frame clones alone and lacks a portion of them. The sample records nearly 95,000 clones, 87% being singletons. Sequencing was performed on peripheral blood. The receptor set was obtained from an elderly woman with acute or convalescent COVID-19.

The chain uses TRBV2 and TRBJ1-1, with a weak D call TRBD1 (6 bases). CDR1 and CDR2 from the germline V gene are SNHLY and FYNNEI. The CDR3 consists of 14 residues. V lost 7 bases, J lost 0 bases, and 12 bases lay in between. CDR3 DNA: TGTGCCAGCAATGGACAGAACATGAACACTGAAGCTTTCTTT. Its translation is CASNGQNMNTEAFF.

The rearrangement joins TRBV5-4 to TRBJ2-7, with 7 bases identical to TRBD2. CDR3 length: 16 amino acids. J was trimmed by 0 bases and V by 4 bases; bases with no gene match: 10. Germline V CDR1 and CDR2: SGHNT, YYREEE (reference sequence). CDR3 loop: CASSRGTIQSSYEQYF. CDR3 nucleotides: TGTGCCAGCAGCCGAGGGACTATCCAAAGCTCCTACGAGCAGTACTTC.

This chain joins TRBV6-5 and TRBJ2-7; TRBD1 matches at 7 bases. This CDR3 has 15 residues. CDR1 is MNHEY, CDR2 SVGAGI, per germline. With 2 bases clipped from V and 3 bases from J, the junction kept 7 bases outside the gene matches. CDR3 sequence (DNA): TGTGCCAGCAGTTACGCCCTCGACAGGGTCTACGAGCAGTACTTC. This sequence encodes CASSYALDRVYEQYF.

The chain employs TRBV10-3 and TRBJ1-3; D uncertain. Trimming left V 8 bases short and J 4 bases short, with 12 bases between. Germline lookup yields CDR1 ENHRY and CDR2 SYGVKD. The CDR3 length is 13 residues. The CDR3 coding sequence is TGTGCCATCCATAGAGGGCGCGGAAACACCATATATTTT. Encoded protein: CAIHRGRGNTIYF.

The chain has TRBV19 and TRBJ1-1, with D possibly TRBD1 on 6 matching bases. Germline V lookup: CDR1 LNHDA, CDR2 SQIVND (reference sequence). CDR3 size: 11 residues. V was pared by 8 bases and J by 11 bases, with 15 bases between. CDR3 bases: TGTGCCAGTGTAAGACAGGAGGAGGCTTTCTTT. Translating gives CASVRQEEAFF. The entire variable domain, with the rest obtained from reference TRBV19 and TRBJ1-1, is as follows: DGGITQSPKYLFRKEGQNVTLSCEQNLNHDAMYWYRQDPGQGLRLIYYSQIVNDFQKGDIAEGYSVSREKKESFPLTVTSAQKNPTAFYLCASVRQEEAFFGQGTRLTVV.

V is TRBV2 and J is TRBJ1-1; no clear D gene. With 5 bases removed from V and 7 bases from J, the gap between germline ends came to 8 bases. The CDR3 runs 11 residues. CDR1 is SNHLY, CDR2 FYNNEI, per germline. The CDR3 DNA follows: TGTGCCAGCAGTCTACAGTATGAAGCTTTCTTT. It yields the protein CASSLQYEAFF.

The J gene is TRBJ2-1, the V gene TRBV12-3 or TRBV12-4; D is undetermined. This CDR3 is 12 amino acids long. V gave up 6 bases and J gave up 0 bases, with 3 bases separating them. CDR3 region: CASSRSYNEQFF. DNA for the CDR3: TGTGCCAGCAGCCGCTCCTACAATGAGCAGTTCTTC.

The V gene is TRBV21-1, the J gene TRBJ1-1; the table calls TRBD1, which could not be checked here. TRBV21-1 is recorded as a pseudogene. This CDR3 comprises 16 residues. In nucleotides, the CDR3 is TGTGCCAGCAGCACCAACACAGGGGGCCTTAACACTGAAGCTTTCTTT. Its protein product is CASSTNTGGLNTEAFF.

The chain employs TRBV11-2 and TRBJ2-7; 7 bases match TRBD2. The CDR3 is 14 residues long. The ends lost 6 bases at V and 4 bases at J; junction bases unmatched: 9. Germline V gene lookup returns CDR1 SGHAT and CDR2 FQNNGV. In DNA form, the CDR3 reads TGTGCCAGCAGTTACCGGACTAGGGAGTACGAGCAGTACTTC. Amino acids: CASSYRTREYEQYF. The full variable domain, rest sourced from reference TRBV11-2 and TRBJ2-7, is EAGVAQSPRYKIIEKRQSVAFWCNPISGHATLYWYQQILGQGPKLLIQFQNNGVVDDSQLPKDRFSAERLKGVDSTLKIQPAKLEDSAVYLCASSYRTREYEQYFGPGTRLTVT.

J is TRBJ2-3 and V is TRBV4-2; TRBD1 might be the D (6 bases). V was clipped by 0 bases and J by 4 bases, with 17 bases between them. Germline V CDR1 and CDR2: LGHNA, YNFKEQ. CDR3 size: 17 residues. The CDR3 reads CASSQEGASSYSDTQYF. The CDR3 coding sequence is TGTGCCAGCAGCCAAGAGGGGGCTAGTAGTTATTCAGATACGCAGTATTTT.

This sequence joins TRBV6-2 or TRBV6-3 and TRBJ1-1; 7 bases fit TRBD1. This CDR3 comprises 16 residues. Germline CDR1 reads MNHEY; CDR2 reads SVGEGT. V shed 5 bases and J 4 bases; nucleotides not matched to a gene: 13. The CDR3 DNA sequence: TGTGCCAGCAGTCCGGACAGGACCAGGGTGGGCACTGAAGCTTTCTTT. Its translation is CASSPDRTRVGTEAFF.

The chain employs TRBV11-2 and TRBJ1-1; TRBD1 is a possible D gene (6 bases). With 3 bases removed from V and 8 bases from J, the gap between germline ends came to 19 bases. In germline, CDR1 is SGHAT, CDR2 FQNNGV. CDR3 length: 15 residues. CDR3 residues: CASSFLPRGHIEAFF. Here the CDR3 DNA reads TGTGCCAGCAGCTTTCTACCCCGGGGACATATCGAAGCTTTCTTT.

The chain employs TRBV5-4 and TRBJ1-6; maybe TRBD1 (5 bases). V lost 4 bases and J 10 bases, leaving 18 bases between the germline ends. CDR1 SGHNT and CDR2 YYREEE come from the germline V gene (reference sequence). The CDR3 has 15 amino acids. The CDR3 loop reads CASSPGGARGSPLHF. CDR3 nucleotide sequence: TGTGCCAGCAGCCCGGGAGGGGCGCGGGGCTCACCCCTCCACTTT.

The gene calls are TRBV5-6 and TRBJ1-1; D is undetermined. This CDR3 contains 13 residues. V was trimmed by 3 bases and J by 6 bases, leaving 12 bases between them. Germline V gene sequence: CDR1 SGHDT, CDR2 YYEEEE. The CDR3 nucleotides are TGTGCCAGCAGCTCGGGAAGATGGGCTGAAGCTTTCTTT. Its protein product is CASSSGRWAEAFF.

This chain joins TRBV30 and TRBJ2-7; 12 nucleotides match TRBD2. V was clipped by 1 base and J by 4 bases; unmatched bases: 11. The CDR3 has 17 residues. Germline-derived CDR1 and CDR2 are GTSNPN and SVGIG (reference sequence). CDR3 residues: CAWSGGLAGFGVYEQYF. The CDR3 bases are TGTGCCTGGAGTGGTGGACTAGCGGGATTCGGGGTGTACGAGCAGTACTTC. The full variable domain, its missing parts supplied by reference TRBV30 and TRBJ2-7, is SQTIHQWPATLVQPVGSPLSLECTVEGTSNPNLYWYRQAAGRGLQLLFYSVGIGQISSEVPQNLSASRPQDRQFILSSKKLLLSDSGFYLCAWSGGLAGFGVYEQYFGPGTRLTVT.

This chain joins TRBV2 and TRBJ2-5; the match to TRBD2 covers 7 bases. J lost 7 bases, V lost 8 bases, and 10 bases had no gene match. Germline V gene lookup returns CDR1 SNHLY and CDR2 FYNNEI. The CDR3 contains 13 residues. This CDR3 reads CASRLASEGTQYF. CDR3 nucleotide sequence: TGTGCCAGCCGACTAGCCTCGGAGGGGACCCAGTACTTC.

V is TRBV5-1 and J is TRBJ2-1; 12 bases are a match to TRBD2. CDR1 and CDR2 (germline): SGHRS, YFSETQ. The junction had 9 bases not matched to a gene; V was cut back by 5 bases and J by 6 bases. There are 16 residues in the CDR3. The CDR3 region is CASSQLAGGLSNEQFF. CDR3 DNA sequence: TGCGCCAGCAGTCAACTAGCGGGAGGTCTAAGCAATGAGCAGTTCTTC. Together with reference TRBV5-1 and TRBJ2-1, the CDR3 gives the full variable domain: KAGVTQTPRYLIKTRGQQVTLSCSPISGHRSVSWYQQTPGQGLQFLFEYFSETQRNKGNFPGRFSGRQFSNSRSEMNVSTLELGDSALYLCASSQLAGGLSNEQFFGPGTRLTVL.

As concerns this clone: The same CDR3 is also encoded by other DNA sequences in this sample. The chain combines TRBV6-4 with TRBJ1-1; D is uncertain. The CDR3 runs to 13 residues. Germline V gene data show CDR1 as MRHNA and CDR2 as SNTAGT. Trimming pared 4 bases from V and 0 bases from J, leaving 6 bases between. In DNA form, the CDR3 reads TGTGCCAGCAGTGTTGAGTTGAACACTGAAGCTTTCTTT. Encoded protein: CASSVELNTEAFF.

This rearrangement joins TRBV5-5 to TRBJ1-5; TRBD1 aligns across 10 bases. The CDR3 contains 15 residues. CDR1 and CDR2 (germline): SGHKS, YYEKEE (reference sequence). J was trimmed by 4 bases and V by 4 bases; bases with no gene match: 5. The CDR3 DNA reads TGTGCCAGCAGCCTGACAGGGGGCCCTAATCAGCCCCAGCATTTT. Protein sequence: CASSLTGGPNQPQHF.

The chain carries TRBV10-3 and TRBJ1-5; D ambiguous. This CDR3 has 15 residues. V lost 3 bases, J lost 2 bases, and 11 bases lay in between. Germline V gene data show CDR1 as ENHRY and CDR2 as SYGVKD. CDR3 region: CAISEGRKGNQPQHF. The CDR3 DNA is TGTGCCATCAGTGAAGGGAGAAAGGGCAATCAGCCCCAGCATTTT.

The chain carries TRBV3-1 (or the pseudogene TRBV3-2) and TRBJ2-2, with 7 bases that match TRBD1. From germline, CDR1 is LGHDT and CDR2 YNNKEL (reference sequence). Trimming at V came to 3 bases and at J to 3 bases, leaving 4 bases not matched to a gene. This CDR3 is 15 amino acids long. The DNA of the CDR3 is TGTGCCAGCAGCCATTGGGGGACAGACACCGGGGAGCTGTTTTTT. This sequence encodes CASSHWGTDTGELFF.

This chain connects TRBV19 to TRBJ1-4; D perhaps matches TRBD1 (5 bases). Germline CDR1 reads LNHDA; CDR2 reads SQIVND (reference sequence). This CDR3 comprises 14 residues. Trimming left V 3 bases short and J 7 bases short, with 12 bases between. The CDR3 loop is CASSIPSRVEKLFF. CDR3 bases: TGTGCCAGTAGTATTCCAAGCAGGGTTGAAAAACTGTTTTTT.